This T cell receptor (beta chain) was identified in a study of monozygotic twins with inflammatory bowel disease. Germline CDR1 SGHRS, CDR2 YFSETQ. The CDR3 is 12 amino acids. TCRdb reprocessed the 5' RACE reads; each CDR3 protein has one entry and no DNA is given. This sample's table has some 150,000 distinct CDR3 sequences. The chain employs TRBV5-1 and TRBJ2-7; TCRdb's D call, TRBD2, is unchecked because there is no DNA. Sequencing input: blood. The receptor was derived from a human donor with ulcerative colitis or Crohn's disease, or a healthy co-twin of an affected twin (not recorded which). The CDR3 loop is CASSLPSYEQYF.